Below, one T cell receptor (beta chain) is given with its context. What it binds is not known. Approximately 100,000 TCR templates per sample were sequenced. Method: immunoSEQ multiplex PCR; TCRdb's copy keeps in-frame clones and lacks some. Among 100,000 to 120,000 clones, about 93% were seen once, and the ten largest hold about 0.32%. The data originate from a study of siplizumab effects on memory and regulatory T cells. V lost 0 bases to trimming and J lost 5 bases, with 11 bases between them. CDR3 length: 15 residues. From germline, CDR1 is LNHNV and CDR2 YYDKDF (reference sequence). Study results and caveats: The authors did not confirm suppressive function in proliferating Tregs from siplizumab cultures.

V is TRBV15 and J is TRBJ1-5, with TRBD1 as a possible D gene (5 bases). The receptor comes from a human donor in good health. The sample was CD4+ T cells sorted from blood. In DNA form, the CDR3 reads TGTGCCACCAGCAGAGACACAGGAGGACATCAGCCCCAGCATTTT. Amino acid sequence: CATSRDTGGHQPQHF.